This record concerns one T cell receptor beta chain sequence. Its antigen is unknown. Participating donors were healthy, HIV-negative adults free of recent acute infections or vaccinations. Everyone who donated was a Caucasian adult who lived in Nashville, Tennessee. The sample is drawn from a study of shared clonotypes between healthy human individuals. The junction had 9 bases not matched to a gene; V was cut back by 3 bases and J by 2 bases. This CDR3 region has 17 residues. The germline gives CDR1 SGHDT, CDR2 YYEEEE. Findings and limits, study-wide: Shared clonotypes: about 4.6% naive CD4, under 4% naive CD8, 2.3% memory CD4, roughly 0.4% memory CD8. Clonotype sharing among donors, it was expected, would be affected by sequencing depth.

The protocol was immunoSEQ multiplex PCR, while the TCRdb copy is restricted to in-frame clones and leaves out a portion. This table has some 300,000 clones, around 79% appearing once. The TCR comes from a man younger than 40 in good health. The sample consisted of memory CD4+ T cells sorted from blood. Subset defined: CD45RA-negative fraction. The chain recombines TRBV5-6 with TRBJ1-5, with 9 bases matching TRBD1. The CDR3 region has the DNA TGTGCCAGCAGCTCCTCCGCACAGGGGGCCCGCAATCAGCCCCAGCATTTT. Amino acids: CASSSSAQGARNQPQHF.